This T cell receptor (beta chain) was found in a study of cytomegalovirus exposure and HLA in healthy donors. Study context: The early release's HLA-typed donors yielded 70 million to 85 million unique TCRs.

A remark on this clone: What it binds is unknown.

Looked up from germline, CDR1 is SGHTA and CDR2 is FQGTGA. V lost 5 bases, J lost 1 base, and 11 bases lay in between. The CDR3 is 14 residues long. Study-level findings and limits: A few V segments could not be told apart, such as TRBV6-2 and TRBV6-3, and were left out.

Donors were ostensibly healthy at sampling, although undocumented immune exposures were probable. PCR used 60 Vbeta primers and 13 Jbeta primers. Study processing details: Unique TCR beta chains totaled 80 million to 100 million in a later count, with approximately 10 million of them shared. Produced via immunoSEQ multiplex PCR; TCRdb's table is partial and in-frame only. From that table come the V and J calls and clone size; the DNA was used to work out D and trimming. The top ten clones hold around 5.2% of a sample with around 140,000 clones, approximately 87% of them seen once. The TCR sequence derives from a woman younger than 45 in good health and CMV-seronegative. This rearrangement joins TRBV7-3 to TRBJ1-1; D unclear. Sequencing was carried out using PBMCs. The CDR3 loop reads CASSQYNTNTEAFF. CDR3 DNA sequence: TGTGCCAGCAGCCAGTATAATACGAACACTGAAGCTTTCTTT.